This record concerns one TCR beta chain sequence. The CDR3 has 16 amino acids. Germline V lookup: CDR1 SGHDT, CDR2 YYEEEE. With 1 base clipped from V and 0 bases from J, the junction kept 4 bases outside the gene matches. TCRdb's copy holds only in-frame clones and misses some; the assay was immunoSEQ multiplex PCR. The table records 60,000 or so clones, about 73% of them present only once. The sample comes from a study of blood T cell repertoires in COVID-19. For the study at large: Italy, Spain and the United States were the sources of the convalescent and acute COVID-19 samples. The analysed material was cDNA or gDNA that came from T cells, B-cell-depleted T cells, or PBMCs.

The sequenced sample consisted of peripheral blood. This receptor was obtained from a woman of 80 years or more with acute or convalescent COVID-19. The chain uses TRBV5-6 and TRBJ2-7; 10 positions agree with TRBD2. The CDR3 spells CASSLYTSGDSYEQYF. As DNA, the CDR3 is TGTGCCAGCAGCTTGTATACTAGCGGGGACTCCTACGAGCAGTACTTC.